Below, one TCR beta chain is given with its context. Its antigen is unidentified. CDR1 is SGHVS and CDR2 is FNYEAQ in the germline V gene. The CDR3 loop spans 14 amino acids. V was clipped by 3 bases and J by 6 bases; unmatched bases: 7. These data belong to a study of pediatric ulcerative colitis. Points from the study as a whole: In rectum, acute severe colitis had expanded clones and less diversity. Two rectal CDR3 clonotypes occurred in all ulcerative colitis patients.

The survey-level immunoSEQ assay was used. Samples were sequenced at Survey level, maximum 500,000 reads. Profiled with immunoSEQ multiplex PCR; TCRdb holds only in-frame clones, not every one. The repertoire has around 34,000 clones, about 81% of them found once; the top ten carry 1.1%. During colonoscopy, one to two rectal pinch biopsies were collected. Sequenced material: gut tissue. The chain couples TRBV7-6 to TRBJ2-7; 8 positions agree with TRBD1. This TCR derives from a boy aged 5-17 years with mild ulcerative colitis. CDR3 nucleotides: TGTGCCAGCAGCTTTGTCGGACAGGGTCGCGAGCAGTACTTC. It encodes CASSFVGQGREQYF.